This record looks at one T cell receptor (beta chain) sequence and its context. Its antigen remains undetermined. Per-base quality was not reported, and no clone a single base away is much larger than it. Whole blood was collected in K2EDTA tubes by collaborating institutions according to the institutions' own protocols. Collaborator samples were shipped for TCRbeta analysis as frozen whole blood, isolated PBMCs, or DNA extracted from either sample type. The CDR3 sequence holds 13 residues, the cysteine and phenylalanine included. Only the CDR3 region is kept as DNA, spanning 39 bases read in frame from base 1. Trimming removed 5 bases from V and 5 bases from J; the gene matches leave 4 bases unexplained. TCRbeta CDR3 regions were amplified from genomic DNA by means of the immunoSEQ Assay, a bias-controlled multiplex PCR. The source study handled its data this way. The number of nucleated cells in each sample was estimated from the amplification of reference gene primers within the assay. To quantify the absolute abundance of each unique TCRbeta CDR3 rearrangement, sequence reads were collapsed and filtered. Productive Simpson clonality was computed per sample as the square root of Simpson's diversity index over productive rearrangements. TCRdb carries this immuneACCESS record with in-frame sequences only. Its versions omit some clonotypes, under half of them owing to an unresolved V gene in the studies checked, with the rest unexplained. V and J calls and clone size are as listed in that table; D and trimming were resolved from the DNA. The sample data list 25,000 or so clones, and around 83% of these were observed just once. The top ten hold approximately 23% of the sample.

The sample is drawn from a study of blood T cell repertoires in COVID-19 (dated by TCRdb to 2019 to 2021). Describing the broader study: Samples covering the acute and convalescent phases of COVID-19 were provided by collaborators in the United States, Italy and Spain. The material from the prospective study consisted of cDNA or gDNA derived from T cells, B-cell-depleted T cells, or PBMCs. HLA class I and class II types, where available, came from metadata supplied by the sample provider rather than from assay-based typing. A freely available public database, intended as a resource for researchers studying the immune response to SARS-CoV-2, is where the repertoires were released. Nearly every sample came with metadata listing a de-identified subject ID, COVID-19 status, age in years and sex. Samples came from the ongoing ImmuneRACE study (first 160 participants) plus 1,254 subjects from 6 global collaborators. Subjects who had been exposed to COVID-19, were actively infected with it, or had recovered from it provided the deeply sampled blood TCRbeta repertoires that made up the dataset.

Results the study describes overall, beyond this receptor: How much clinical and demographic metadata was included differed by source and by participant, and the metadata was provided uncurated.

The sequencing input was peripheral blood. The TCR sequence derives from a human donor in a cohort sampled during active COVID-19. Recombination linked TRBV12-3 or TRBV12-4 to TRBJ1-1, and TRBD1 aligns with 8 junction nucleotides. CDR3 region: CASSTRGRTEAFF. The base sequence is TGTGCCAGCAGTACCAGGGGGCGGACTGAAGCTTTCTTT.